Listed below are T cell receptor beta chains from one sample, sequenced in a study of control samples from healthy donors and cancer patients. Sequenced by immunoSEQ multiplex PCR; TCRdb stores in-frame clones only, minus some. The sample carries about 100,000 clones, approximately 84% recorded once. Sequenced input: blood. Receptors were obtained from a woman aged 50 to 60 in good health. Each CDR3 is given with its conserved first and last residue. Fields, in order: V gene, J gene, clone size, D gene, CDR3 protein, CDR3 DNA. D genes are given only for firm matches. The size entry is marked missing in some rows and otherwise reads once, few, many or a size class.

TRBV9	TRBJ1-2	-	TRBD1	CASSVIQGAGGYTF	TGTGCCAGCAGCGTGATACAGGGGGCGGGCGGCTACACCTTC
TRBV27	TRBJ2-2	-	TRBD1	CASSYRGYTGELFF	TGTGCCAGCAGTTACAGGGGGTACACCGGGGAGCTGTTTTTT
TRBV6-2/TRBV6-3	TRBJ1-5	-	-	CASSYSEDNRGSILGNQPQHF	TGTGCCAGCAGTTACTCAGAGGACAATAGGGGATCCATCCTCGGCAATCAGCCCCAGCATTTT
TRBV6-2/TRBV6-3	TRBJ1-2	-	-	CASSFQLILGYTF	TGTGCCAGCAGTTTCCAACTAATTTTGGGCTACACCTTC
TRBV3-1/TRBV3-2	TRBJ2-5	-	TRBD2	CASSQLLAGLETQYF	TGTGCCAGCAGCCAGCTTCTAGCGGGATTAGAGACCCAGTACTTC
TRBV4-1	TRBJ1-3	few	-	CASSQQVPGNTIYF	TGCGCCAGCAGCCAACAGGTTCCTGGAAACACCATATATTTT
TRBV15	TRBJ2-7	-	-	CATSRDGSGSEQYF	TGTGCCACCAGCAGAGATGGGTCAGGGTCCGAGCAGTACTTC
TRBV9	TRBJ2-1	-	-	CASSGRQGLTDGKQFF	TGTGCCAGCAGCGGAAGGCAGGGACTCACGGATGGGAAGCAGTTCTTC
TRBV7-2	TRBJ1-4	-	TRBD1	CASSFTGVNLFF	TGTGCCAGCAGTTTTACAGGGGTTAACCTGTTTTTT
TRBV12-3/TRBV12-4	TRBJ1-1	-	-	CASRIGPRAFF	TGTGCCAGCAGGATAGGACCAAGGGCTTTCTTT
TRBV6-5	TRBJ2-3	-	-	CASSYGTHATDTQYF	TGTGCCAGCAGTTACGGGACTCATGCCACAGATACGCAGTATTTT
TRBV7-8	TRBJ2-1	-	TRBD2	CASSLSDSGNNEQFF	TGTGCCAGCAGCTTATCAGATAGCGGGAACAATGAGCAGTTCTTC
TRBV10-3	TRBJ2-2	once	TRBD1	CAISPTGEVGELFF	TGTGCCATCAGCCCGACAGGGGAGGTCGGGGAGCTGTTTTTT
TRBV29-1	TRBJ2-3	few	TRBD2	CSVLAGAGTDTQYF	TGCAGCGTCCTAGCGGGAGCGGGGACAGATACGCAGTATTTT
TRBV21-1	TRBJ2-3	-	-	CASSLPKPADTQYF	TGTGCCAGCAGTCTTCCTAAGCCGGCAGATACGCAGTATTTT
TRBV30	TRBJ1-5	-	-	CAWSVYGGGQPQHF	TGTGCCTGGAGTGTATATGGGGGAGGGCAGCCCCAGCATTTT
TRBV19	TRBJ1-2	-	-	CASSARRDRGSYGYTF	TGTGCCAGTAGTGCAAGACGAGACCGAGGCTCATATGGCTACACCTTC
TRBV7-9	TRBJ2-3	-	-	CASSLRGMAGDTQYF	TGTGCCAGCAGCTTAAGAGGCATGGCAGGAGATACGCAGTATTTT
TRBV30	TRBJ2-5	-	-	CAWTVQETQYF	TGTGCCTGGACAGTACAAGAGACCCAGTACTTC
TRBV5-1	TRBJ1-2	once	TRBD1	CASSSATGYGLGHLTYGYTF	TGCGCCAGCAGCTCGGCGACAGGGTACGGCTTGGGGCACTTAACCTATGGCTACACCTTC
TRBV2	TRBJ2-1	-	-	CASRPGPNGNEQFF	TGTGCCAGCAGACCGGGCCCCAACGGGAATGAGCAGTTCTTC
TRBV5-1	TRBJ2-1	-	TRBD2	CASSPGLTSGRYNEQFF	TGCGCCAGCAGCCCTGGCCTGACTAGCGGGAGGTACAATGAGCAGTTCTTC
TRBV6-5	TRBJ1-6	few	TRBD1	CASSYRTGGKSPLHF	TGTGCCAGCAGTTATAGGACAGGGGGTAAATCACCCCTCCACTTT
TRBV5-1	TRBJ1-1	-	-	CASSVIPLDGQNTEAFF	TGCGCCAGCAGCGTTATTCCCCTAGACGGTCAGAACACTGAAGCTTTCTTT
TRBV7-9	TRBJ2-5	-	TRBD1	CASSYSRQGLLETQYF	TGTGCCAGCAGTTATTCAAGACAGGGGCTTTTAGAGACCCAGTACTTC
TRBV7-3	TRBJ2-1	-	-	CASSLTGGREQFF	TGTGCCAGCAGCTTAACGGGGGGACGTGAGCAGTTCTTC
TRBV18	TRBJ1-1	-	-	CASSQGVNTEAFF	TGTGCCAGCTCACAGGGGGTGAACACTGAAGCTTTCTTT
TRBV4-3	TRBJ2-1	-	TRBD2	CASSQEGTSGYNEQFF	TGCGCCAGCAGCCAAGAAGGGACTAGCGGATACAATGAGCAGTTCTTC
TRBV18	TRBJ2-1	-	-	CASSLTLPGDTYNEQFF	TGTGCCAGCTCACTGACTTTGCCGGGTGATACTTACAATGAGCAGTTCTTC
TRBV6-5	TRBJ2-7	-	-	CASTMGGTGASQYF	TGTGCCAGCACCATGGGTGGGACGGGAGCCTCGCAGTACTTC
TRBV11-2	TRBJ1-1	-	-	CASSGGTEAFF	TGTGCCAGCAGCGGAGGGACCGAAGCTTTCTTT
TRBV6-6	TRBJ2-7	once	-	CASRPGQSYEQYF	TGTGCCAGCAGACCCGGACAGAGCTACGAGCAGTACTTC
TRBV11-2	TRBJ1-4	-	TRBD1	CASSLDRGTGTEKLFF	TGTGCCAGCAGCTTAGATCGTGGGACAGGGACCGAAAAACTGTTTTTT
TRBV9	TRBJ1-6	-	-	CASSTHPGGQGTTAPAPLHF	TGTGCCAGCAGCACCCACCCGGGGGGGCAGGGTACCACGGCTCCGGCACCCCTCCACTTT
TRBV7-3	TRBJ2-5	-	-	CASSPQPVGMTETQYF	TGTGCCAGCAGCCCCCAACCCGTAGGGATGACAGAGACCCAGTACTTC
TRBV19	TRBJ1-5	-	-	CASSRRQDQPQHF	TGTGCCAGTAGTCGTCGACAGGATCAGCCCCAGCATTTT
TRBV7-3	TRBJ1-1	-	-	CASSLNGPWSEAFF	TGTGCCAGCAGCCTCAATGGGCCCTGGAGTGAAGCTTTCTTT
TRBV19	TRBJ1-1	-	-	CASSPPGGTNTEAFF	TGTGCCAGTAGTCCCCCCGGCGGCACGAACACTGAAGCTTTCTTT
TRBV15	TRBJ2-3	-	TRBD2	CATRIREGSTDTQYF	TGTGCCACCCGAATCCGGGAGGGGAGCACAGATACGCAGTATTTT
TRBV5-1	TRBJ2-1	-	TRBD2	CASSLYGLAGAYNEQFF	TGCGCCAGCAGCTTGTACGGACTAGCGGGTGCCTACAATGAGCAGTTCTTC
TRBV11-1	TRBJ1-1	-	-	CASSRRVNTEAFF	TGTGCCAGCAGCCGGCGCGTGAACACTGAAGCTTTCTTT